This T cell receptor (beta chain) came from a study of blood T cell repertoires in COVID-19. Study summary: From T cells, B-cell-depleted T cells, or PBMCs came the material, which was cDNA or gDNA.

Germline V gene lookup returns CDR1 SGHNT and CDR2 YYREEE (reference sequence). The CDR3 sequence is 15 residues long. With V trimmed by 4 bases and J by 4 bases, 6 bases remained unmatched. The table came from immunoSEQ multiplex PCR; TCRdb's copy has only in-frame clones and leaves some out. The table has about 400,000 clones, roughly 88% seen once. Clinical histories supplied by participants themselves formed the basis of cohort assignment. The V gene is TRBV5-4, the J gene TRBJ2-1, with 9 bases aligning to TRBD2. The receptor was isolated from a woman in her 30s with acute COVID-19. Sequenced: PBMCs or T cells enriched from blood (not recorded which). The CDR3 DNA reads as TGTGCCAGCAGCCTCACTAGCGGGTCGTACAATGAGCAGTTCTTC. Protein sequence: CASSLTSGSYNEQFF.